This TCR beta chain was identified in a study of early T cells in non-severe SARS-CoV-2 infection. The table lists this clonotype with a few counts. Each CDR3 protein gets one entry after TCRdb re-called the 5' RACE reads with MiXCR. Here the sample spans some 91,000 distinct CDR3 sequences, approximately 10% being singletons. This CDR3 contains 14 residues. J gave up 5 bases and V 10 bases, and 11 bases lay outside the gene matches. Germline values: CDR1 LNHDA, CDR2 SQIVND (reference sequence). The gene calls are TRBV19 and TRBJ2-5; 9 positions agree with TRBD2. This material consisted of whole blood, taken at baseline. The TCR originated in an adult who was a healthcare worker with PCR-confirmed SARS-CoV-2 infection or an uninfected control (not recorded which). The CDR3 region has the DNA TGTGCCACCCTCGATAGCGGGAGCGGGGAGACCCAGTACTTC. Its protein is CATLDSGSGETQYF. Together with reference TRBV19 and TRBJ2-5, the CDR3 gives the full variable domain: DGGITQSPKYLFRKEGQNVTLSCEQNLNHDAMYWYRQDPGQGLRLIYYSQIVNDFQKGDIAEGYSVSREKKESFPLTVTSAQKNPTAFYLCATLDSGSGETQYFGPGTRLLVL.